The source of this T cell receptor beta chain is a study of OX40 agonist ivuxolimab in advanced cancers. About the study: Patients treated during dose escalation were battling hepatocellular carcinoma, melanoma, renal cell or head and neck cancer. Study outcomes and limitations: The work left the antigen specificity of expanded peripheral T cells undetermined. Fewer expanded clones were found on average in CD4+ than in CD8+ T cells.

V shed 4 bases, J shed 1 base, and the junction held 8 bases outside the gene matches. Germline CDR1 reads SGDLS; CDR2 reads YYNGEE. CDR3 size: 15 residues. TCRdb's table, derived via immunoSEQ multiplex PCR, lists solely in-frame clones and lacks some. The sample lists roughly 45,000 clones, 75% to 90% seen once, with roughly 21% in the top ten. In the case of this clone: The antigen remains undetermined.

This chain connects TRBV9 to TRBJ2-7, with 7 bases aligning to TRBD2. The clonotype originates from an adult with an advanced solid tumor such as melanoma, head and neck, liver or kidney cancer. Sequencing used CD4+ or CD8+ T cells sorted from blood, obtained in a trial of the OX40 agonist ivuxolimab. The CDR3 nucleotides are TGTGCCAGCAGCTTAGAGACTAGCCCATCCTACGAGCAGTACTTC. Protein sequence: CASSLETSPSYEQYF.